Shown below are 3 T cell receptor beta chains from a single sample sequenced in a study of long-term antiretroviral therapy in people with HIV. Researchers report immunoSEQ v3.0 was run at survey level. The data were produced by immunoSEQ multiplex PCR, yet TCRdb's version contains in-frame clones alone and is incomplete. The sample records 30,000 to 40,000 clones, approximately 85% being singletons. The sequencing used unsorted PBMCs, collected about 3.4 years after starting antiretroviral therapy. The receptors here all came from a man aged 18 to 29 with HIV.

The chain employs TRBV6-5 and TRBJ2-3; D is possibly TRBD2 (5 bases). V was trimmed by 7 bases and J by 2 bases, leaving 16 bases between them. The CDR3 totals 15 residues. CDR1 and CDR2 from the germline V gene are MNHEY and SVGAGI. DNA of the CDR3: TGTGCCAGCACTCCCTGGGCGGGTTCCACAGATACGCAGTATTTT. It specifies CASTPWAGSTDTQYF.

The chain is built from TRBV7-9 and TRBJ1-1; 7 nucleotides line up with TRBD1. Germline V CDR1 and CDR2: SEHNR, FQNEAQ (reference sequence). The CDR3 is made up of 17 amino acids. V dropped 7 bases and J dropped 0; count of bases not matched to a gene: 14. The chain's CDR3 is CASTTRGGSLLNTEAFF. The CDR3 DNA is TGTGCCAGCACAACCAGGGGGGGTTCTCTCCTGAACACTGAAGCTTTCTTT.

The chain recombines TRBV11-2 with TRBJ1-1, with D possibly being TRBD1 (6 bases). V dropped 1 base and J dropped 3 bases, with 9 bases sitting between them. Germline values: CDR1 SGHAT, CDR2 FQNNGV. The length of the CDR3 is 14 residues. The CDR3 DNA reads as TGTGCCAGCAGCTTAGGTAAGGGGGACACTGAAGCTTTCTTT. It yields the protein CASSLGKGDTEAFF.